This T cell receptor beta chain was recovered during a study of early T cells in non-severe SARS-CoV-2 infection. For the study at large: With bulk RNA from unsorted whole blood as input, sequencing yielded unpaired chains.

Study results and limitations: In VDJdb matching, anti-spike CD8 responses were favored while private and CD4 specificities went missing.

As part of library construction, unique molecular identifiers were attached to individual cDNA molecules. TCRdb processed the 5' RACE reads anew with MiXCR; each CDR3 protein has one entry. The top ten hold roughly 3% of the sample, which has some 45,000 distinct CDR3 sequences, roughly 4% seen once. This clonotype was seen many times. The antigen remains unidentified. The V gene lost 0 bases and the J gene lost 4 bases, with 6 bases spanning the gap. Germline V gene lookup returns CDR1 KGHSH and CDR2 LQKENI. The CDR3 contains 13 residues. The chain couples TRBV18 to TRBJ2-5; maybe TRBD2 (6 bases). This TCR derives from an adult who was a healthcare worker with PCR-confirmed SARS-CoV-2 infection or an uninfected control (not recorded which). The material sequenced was whole blood. The CDR3 DNA reads TGTGCCAGCTCACCACCGGGGGGAGAGACCCAGTACTTC. It specifies CASSPPGGETQYF.